The 29 T cell receptor beta chains below come from one sample, sequenced in a study of blood T cells in healthy people across ages. A sample-barcoded 5' primer and a J-beta primer mix were used in a second PCR of about 7 to 12 cycles. TCRdb re-analysed the 5' RACE reads in MiXCR, keeping a single row per CDR3 protein. In the table there are roughly 1.4 million distinct CDR3 sequences, roughly 60% of which are singletons. The sample was blood. All receptors derive from a man aged 18-30 years in good health.

The sample holds a few counts of this clonotype. The CDR3 sequence: CASSPRTSGQETQYF. The DNA for the CDR3 is TGTGCCAGCAGCCCCCGGACTAGCGGTCAAGAGACCCAGTACTTC. The rearrangement uses TRBV11-2 and TRBJ2-5, with TRBD2 identical over 10 bases. Per germline, CDR1 SGHAT and CDR2 FQNNGV. J gave up 2 bases and V 5 bases, and 5 bases lay outside the gene matches. The CDR3 contains 15 residues.

The rearrangement joins TRBV29-1 to TRBJ2-5; 11 bases align to TRBD1. With 6 bases clipped from V and 4 bases from J, the junction kept 1 base outside the gene matches. CDR1 is SQVTM, CDR2 ANQGSEA, per germline. The CDR3 is made up of 12 amino acids. CDR3 DNA sequence: TGCAGCGTGGGACAGGGGGGAGAGACCCAGTACTTC. It encodes CSVGQGGETQYF. The full variable domain, its missing parts supplied by reference TRBV29-1 and TRBJ2-5, is SAVISQKPSRDICQRGTSLTIQCQVDSQVTMMFWYRQQPGQSLTLIATANQGSEATYESGFVIDKFPISRPNLTFSTLTVSNMSPEDSSIYLCSVGQGGETQYFGPGTRLLVL.

This clonotype has only a few counts. The rearrangement links TRBV28 to TRBJ2-4, with no clear D. The closer fit of TRBJ2-7 to the DNA end suggests the J call may be wrong. The CDR3 loop spans 14 amino acids. Germline V gives CDR1 MDHEN, CDR2 SYDVKM. The CDR3 nucleotides read TGTGCCAGCAGTCAACTCCCTGTCAGCCACGAGCAGTACTTC. Protein: CASSQLPVSHEQYF.

V is TRBV29-1 and J is TRBJ2-7; a possible D gene is TRBD1 (6 bases). Germline V gene lookup returns CDR1 SQVTM and CDR2 ANQGSEA. CDR3 length equals 16 residues. Trimming stripped 0 bases from V and 1 base from J, with 16 bases between. CDR3 in amino acids: CSVEDARQEVSYEQYF. DNA for the CDR3: TGCAGCGTTGAAGATGCGCGACAGGAGGTATCCTACGAGCAGTACTTC.

V and J are TRBV27 and TRBJ2-1; either TRBD1 or TRBD2 may fit D (5 bases each). The DNA end is a closer match to TRBJ2-7, so the J assignment may be wrong. The CDR3 consists of 15 residues. Germline CDR1 is MNHEY and CDR2 is SMNVEV (reference sequence). Here the CDR3 DNA reads TGTGCCAGCAGTTACAACAGGAGGAGCTCCTACGAGCAGTACTTC. Translated: CASSYNRRSSYEQYF.

This clonotype was observed a handful of times. The gene calls are TRBV28 and TRBJ1-5, with a weak D call TRBD1 (6 bases). Germline-derived CDR1 and CDR2 are MDHEN and SYDVKM. V lost 6 bases and J 4 bases, leaving 16 bases between the germline ends. The CDR3 is 15 residues long. The CDR3 region has the DNA TGTGCCAGCAGGGGGGCAGGGGAAGGAAATCAGCCCCAGCATTTT. Translated: CASRGAGEGNQPQHF.

This clonotype has just a few counts. The gene calls are TRBV4-1 and TRBJ2-7, with D uncertain. The CDR3 length is 13 residues. The germline gives CDR1 MGHRA, CDR2 YSYEKL. With 2 bases removed from V and 3 bases from J, the gap between germline ends came to 8 bases. The CDR3 protein is CASSQNANYEQYF. CDR3 coding DNA: TGCGCCAGCAGCCAAAACGCAAACTACGAGCAGTACTTC.

The V and J genes are TRBV29-1 and TRBJ1-2; TRBD1 might be the D (5 bases). Trimming stripped 3 bases from V and 1 base from J, with 9 bases between. This CDR3 contains 13 residues. Germline V gene data show CDR1 as SQVTM and CDR2 as ANQGSEA. As DNA, the CDR3 is TGCAGCGTTGACAGGACACTTAACTATGGCTACACCTTC. Amino acid sequence: CSVDRTLNYGYTF.

This chain uses TRBV6-2 or TRBV6-3 with TRBJ1-1, with D unresolved. The V end lost 2 bases, the J end lost 7 bases, and 5 bases lay between the germline ends. The CDR3 runs to 11 residues. Germline V gene data show CDR1 as MNHEY and CDR2 as SVGEGT. In DNA form, the CDR3 reads TGTGCCAGCAGTTACGAGGTTGAAGCTTTCTTT. Its translation: CASSYEVEAFF.

The genes are TRBV13 and TRBJ2-7; maybe TRBD2 (6 bases). The J call could be wrong; TRBJ2-5 is a better fit for the DNA end. The CDR3 contains 15 residues. Germline V gene data show CDR1 as PRHDT and CDR2 as FYEKMQ (reference sequence). The CDR3 DNA is TGTGCCAGCAGCCGAATAGCGGAACACCAAGAGACCCAGTACTTC. Amino acids: CASSRIAEHQETQYF.

This clonotype appeared a few times. The gene calls are TRBV7-9 and TRBJ1-1, with D unclear. Germline CDR1 reads SEHNR; CDR2 reads FQNEAQ (reference sequence). Deletions cut 1 base from V and 4 bases from J, with 7 bases between. The CDR3 consists of 13 residues. In nucleotides, the CDR3 is TGTGCCAGCAGCTTAGAGTTAAGCACTGAAGCTTTCTTT. This encodes CASSLELSTEAFF.

In its sample, this clonotype was seen many times. The J gene is TRBJ2-2, the V gene TRBV12-3 or TRBV12-4; TRBD2 might be the D (6 bases). The CDR3 is made up of 14 amino acids. V gave up 0 bases and J gave up 4 bases, with 6 bases separating them. The CDR3 DNA sequence: TGTGCCAGCAGTTTAGCGGGGGGCACCGGGGAGCTGTTTTTT. It encodes CASSLAGGTGELFF.

The V call is TRBV2, the J call TRBJ2-5; 9 positions agree with TRBD2. Trimming cost V 8 bases and J 5 bases; bases outside gene matches: 9. CDR1 SNHLY and CDR2 FYNNEI come from the germline V gene. The CDR3 is made up of 14 amino acids. The CDR3 loop is CASPLPGLAETQYF. For the CDR3, the DNA is TGTGCCAGCCCTCTGCCAGGACTAGCGGAGACCCAGTACTTC.

V and J are TRBV7-2 and TRBJ2-5; D unresolved. Germline loops: CDR1 SGHTA, CDR2 FQGNSA. Trimming shortened V by 5 bases and J by 0 bases, and 10 bases separated the two germline ends. This CDR3 spans 14 amino acids. The CDR3 spells CASSPTLNQETQYF. Written as DNA, the CDR3 is TGTGCCAGCAGCCCAACGCTAAACCAAGAGACCCAGTACTTC.

CDR3 sequence (DNA): TGCAGTGCCACATCATGGGGTAGGAACACTGAAGCTTTCTTT. Translated, it gives CSATSWGRNTEAFF. The J gene is TRBJ1-1, the V gene TRBV20-1; no clear D gene. This CDR3 has 14 residues. CDR1 is DFQATT, CDR2 SNEGSKA, per germline (reference sequence). Trimming stripped 6 bases from V and 1 base from J, with 15 bases between.

The chain employs TRBV28 and TRBJ2-7, with 7 bases matching TRBD1. The DNA matches TRBJ2-5 better at its end, which makes the J call doubtful. This CDR3 is built from 15 residues. Germline-derived CDR1 and CDR2 are MDHEN and SYDVKM. This chain's CDR3 is CASTPTGVRGETQYF. CDR3 coding DNA: TGTGCCAGCACTCCAACAGGGGTTAGAGGAGAGACCCAGTACTTC.

This chain joins TRBV27 and TRBJ2-7; a possible D gene is TRBD1 (5 bases). Germline CDR1 is MNHEY and CDR2 is SMNVEV (reference sequence). V gave up 0 bases and J gave up 7 bases, with 13 bases separating them. This CDR3 contains 14 residues. The CDR3 is CASSLSGPLGEQYF. CDR3 bases: TGTGCCAGCAGTTTATCGGGGCCCCTAGGGGAGCAGTACTTC.

The rearrangement joins TRBV3-1 to TRBJ2-2; 9 bases align to TRBD2. The CDR3 runs 17 residues. The germline gives CDR1 LGHDT, CDR2 YNNKEL (reference sequence). Trimming cost V 0 bases and J 6 bases; bases outside gene matches: 8. The CDR3 is CASSQDALAGGPGELFF. CDR3 sequence (DNA): TGTGCCAGCAGCCAAGACGCTCTGGCGGGAGGGCCCGGGGAGCTGTTTTTT.

The chain recombines TRBV11-1 with TRBJ2-4; D is possibly TRBD1 or TRBD2 (5 bases each). Germline CDR1 SGHAT, CDR2 FQDESV (reference sequence). This CDR3 contains 16 residues. Trimming removed 1 base from V and 7 bases from J, with 17 bases in between. CDR3 DNA sequence: TGTGCCAGCAGCTTAGGCGTCGAAGGGGACCTCAACATTCAGTACTTC. This encodes CASSLGVEGDLNIQYF.

This rearrangement joins TRBV18 to TRBJ2-3; D is uncertain. CDR1 KGHSH and CDR2 LQKENI come from the germline V gene. The CDR3 extends over 15 amino acids. Trimming took off 2 bases at V and 4 bases at J, with 13 bases between the two ends. In DNA form, the CDR3 reads TGTGCCAGCTCACCAAACATCCTAGTGTCAGATACGCAGTATTTT. It codes for CASSPNILVSDTQYF.

This clonotype has a handful of counts. The rearrangement joins TRBV28 to TRBJ2-5; a weak D match, TRBD2 (6 bases). CDR3 length: 15 amino acids. Per the germline V gene, CDR1 is MDHEN and CDR2 is SYDVKM. V shed 8 bases and J shed 1 base, with 17 bases lying between them. This chain's CDR3 is CASQLEGSLQETQYF. In DNA, the CDR3 is TGTGCCAGCCAATTGGAGGGTTCCCTCCAAGAGACCCAGTACTTC.

The chain joins TRBV7-9 to TRBJ2-7; either TRBD1 or TRBD2 may fit D (5 bases each). The V end was cut by 3 bases, the J end by 7 bases, with 13 bases between. CDR1 is SEHNR and CDR2 is FQNEAQ in the germline V gene (reference sequence). CDR3 size: 13 residues. For the CDR3, the DNA is TGTGCCAGCAGCTTCTCCCCCAGGGAGGAGCAGTACTTC. This codes for CASSFSPREEQYF.

V is TRBV4-3 and J is TRBJ2-6, with a tentative D call TRBD2 (5 bases). V lost 1 base, J lost 4 bases, and 8 bases lay in between. This CDR3 contains 15 residues. Germline loops: CDR1 LGHNA, CDR2 YSLEER. CDR3 loop: CASSQGLYGANVLTF. The DNA for the CDR3 is TGCGCCAGCAGCCAAGGACTATACGGGGCCAACGTCCTGACTTTC.

The chain carries TRBV10-3 and TRBJ2-7; TRBD1 agrees at 8 bases. J was trimmed by 2 bases and V by 2 bases; bases with no gene match: 8. Germline V CDR1 and CDR2: ENHRY, SYGVKD. This CDR3 has 16 amino acids. This CDR3 reads CAISEPHRQGPYEQYF. In DNA, the CDR3 is TGTGCCATCAGTGAGCCACACAGACAGGGGCCCTACGAGCAGTACTTC.

This clonotype was seen many times. This sequence joins TRBV9 and TRBJ2-7; tentatively, D is TRBD1 (6 bases). The CDR3 sequence is 14 residues long. The ends were cut back, 0 bases at V and 0 bases at J, with 7 bases in the middle. Germline lookup yields CDR1 SGDLS and CDR2 YYNGEE. The CDR3 nucleotides are TGTGCCAGCAGCGTAGCACAGGGCTCCTACGAGCAGTACTTC. This translates into CASSVAQGSYEQYF. The variable domain in full, with the rest retrieved from reference TRBV9 and TRBJ2-7, is DSGVTQTPKHLITATGQRVTLRCSPRSGDLSVYWYQQSLDQGLQFLIQYYNGEERAKGNILERFSAQQFPDLHSELNLSSLELGDSALYFCASSVAQGSYEQYFGPGTRLTVT.

The rearrangement uses TRBV4-3 and TRBJ2-1, with 8 bases identical to TRBD1. CDR1 and CDR2 from the germline V gene are LGHNA and YSLEER. V lost 0 bases, J lost 7 bases, and 11 bases stayed unmatched. The CDR3 has 17 amino acids. CDR3 nucleotides: TGCGCCAGCAGCCAAGATAGGGGGTGGCAGGGGGCGAATGAGCAGTTCTTC. It codes for CASSQDRGWQGANEQFF.

The rearrangement joins TRBV7-9 to TRBJ2-1, with 8 positions matching TRBD1. Germline V gene sequence: CDR1 SEHNR, CDR2 FQNEAQ (reference sequence). V gave up 5 bases and J gave up 5 bases; unmatched junction bases: 11. The CDR3 runs to 16 residues. The CDR3 spells CASSPPGGGTHNEQFF. For the CDR3, the DNA is TGTGCCAGCAGCCCCCCAGGGGGCGGAACCCACAATGAGCAGTTCTTC.

The table lists this clonotype with a few counts. This chain joins TRBV12-3 or TRBV12-4 and TRBJ2-2; a possible D gene is TRBD1 (6 bases). V was shortened by 5 bases and J by 8 bases, with 12 bases between the two germline ends. This CDR3 spans 13 amino acids. In DNA form, the CDR3 reads TGTGCCAGCAGTACGACAGGAGGAGGGGAGCTGTTTTTT. This codes for CASSTTGGGELFF.

This clonotype came up many times. The V and J genes are TRBV12-3 or TRBV12-4 and TRBJ1-2; D is unclear. Trimming cost V 1 base and J 2 bases, with 5 bases left between them. The CDR3 loop spans 13 amino acids. CDR3 sequence (DNA): TGTGCCAGCAGTTTAGTCAGGAACTATGGCTACACCTTC. The encoded protein is CASSLVRNYGYTF.